The 9 T cell receptor beta chains reported below all come from one sample, sequenced in a study of blood T cell repertoires in COVID-19. Produced via immunoSEQ multiplex PCR; TCRdb's table is partial and in-frame only. The table includes fewer than 200,000 clones, approximately 84% detected once. Sequences were obtained from peripheral blood. Source of these receptors: an older man with active or convalescent COVID-19.

This clone was detected once. Other nucleotide sequences in the sample specify the same CDR3. The V call is TRBV5-1, the J call TRBJ2-7; tentatively, D is TRBD1 (5 bases). Between the trimmed V and J ends, which lost 1 base and 0 bases, there was a span of 5 bases. CDR1 and CDR2 from the germline V gene are SGHRS and YFSETQ. The CDR3 contains 13 residues. CDR3 nucleotides: TGCGCCAGCAGCTTGCAGGGCTCCTACGAGCAGTACTTC. It yields the protein CASSLQGSYEQYF.

The table lists this clone with a count of one. V gene TRBV19 combines with J gene TRBJ2-7; TRBD1 aligns across 7 bases. In germline, CDR1 is LNHDA, CDR2 SQIVND (reference sequence). The V gene end was trimmed by 10 bases and the J gene end by 3 bases; junction bases not matched to a gene: 12. The CDR3 loop spans 14 amino acids. As DNA, the CDR3 is TGTGCCACTTCCGAGGGGACAGCCCTCTACGAGCAGTACTTC. It specifies CATSEGTALYEQYF. Full variable domain (missing parts from reference TRBV19 and TRBJ2-7): DGGITQSPKYLFRKEGQNVTLSCEQNLNHDAMYWYRQDPGQGLRLIYYSQIVNDFQKGDIAEGYSVSREKKESFPLTVTSAQKNPTAFYLCATSEGTALYEQYFGPGTRLTVT.

The CDR3 sequence is CASSLRTGGSYEQYF. The CDR3 DNA follows: TGCGCCAGCAGCCTAAGGACAGGGGGCTCCTACGAGCAGTACTTC. The gene calls are TRBV5-1 and TRBJ2-7, with 10 bases that match TRBD1. Looked up from germline, CDR1 is SGHRS and CDR2 is YFSETQ. The length of the CDR3 is 15 residues. Trimming at V came to 4 bases and at J to 0 bases, leaving 4 bases not matched to a gene.

This clone was seen only once. The chain joins TRBV7-9 to TRBJ1-6, with unresolved D. With 2 bases removed from V and 7 bases from J, the gap between germline ends came to 6 bases. CDR3 length equals 13 residues. Germline V gives CDR1 SEHNR, CDR2 FQNEAQ (reference sequence). The CDR3 is CASSLRENSPLHF. The CDR3 bases are TGTGCCAGCAGCTTAAGAGAAAATTCACCCCTCCACTTT.

V is TRBV4-2 and J is TRBJ2-7, with 7 nucleotides matching TRBD2. The junction had 10 bases not matched to a gene; V was cut back by 3 bases and J by 5 bases. There are 15 residues in the CDR3. Germline V gene lookup returns CDR1 LGHNA and CDR2 YNFKEQ. The CDR3 DNA reads TGTGCCAGCAGCCACCGTGGCGGGAGTACCCACGAGCAGTACTTC. Translating gives CASSHRGGSTHEQYF.

The chain carries TRBV27 and TRBJ2-7, with 8 nucleotides matching TRBD2. The CDR3 totals 15 residues. Germline V gives CDR1 MNHEY, CDR2 SMNVEV (reference sequence). Losses at the gene ends were 5 bases for V and 5 bases for J; bases not matched to a gene: 11. The CDR3 loop is CASSPSGGALNEQYF. The CDR3, as DNA: TGTGCCAGCAGTCCCTCGGGGGGGGCGCTTAACGAGCAGTACTTC.

The V gene is TRBV13, the J gene TRBJ1-1; 10 positions match TRBD1. Looked up from germline, CDR1 is PRHDT and CDR2 is FYEKMQ (reference sequence). The CDR3 runs 17 residues. V gave up 6 bases and J gave up 5 bases; unmatched junction bases: 15. The CDR3 nucleotides read TGTGCCAGCAGACGAAAACTCGGGACAGGGGTGTATACTGAAGCTTTCTTT. Translation gives CASRRKLGTGVYTEAFF.

This chain joins TRBV15 and TRBJ2-7; 12 bases fit TRBD2. V dropped 5 bases and J dropped 9; count of bases not matched to a gene: 11. The CDR3 contains 15 residues. The germline V gene has CDR1 LNHNV and CDR2 YYDKDF (reference sequence). This chain's CDR3 is CATSGRLAGDIRQYF. CDR3 bases: TGTGCCACCAGCGGCAGACTAGCGGGAGACATCAGGCAGTACTTC.

J is TRBJ1-1 and V is TRBV14; a weak D match, TRBD1 (5 bases). Germline lookup yields CDR1 SGHDN and CDR2 FVKESK. This CDR3 has 14 residues. Trimming left V 4 bases short and J 0 bases short, with 9 bases between. The CDR3 sequence is CASSRQPLNTEAFF. The CDR3 DNA reads as TGTGCCAGCAGCCGACAGCCTCTGAACACTGAAGCTTTCTTT.